The sequence of this T cell receptor beta chain was determined in a study of control samples from healthy donors and cancer patients. Here immunoSEQ multiplex PCR was the method, and the copy in TCRdb shows in-frame clones only, minus some. Among over 65,000 clones listed, roughly nine tenths were seen once. CDR3 length: 14 residues. Trimming took off 3 bases at V and 7 bases at J, with 15 bases between the two ends. CDR1 ENHRY and CDR2 SYGVKD come from the germline V gene. Sequenced input: PBMCs. This clonotype was obtained from a woman aged 50 to 60 with colorectal cancer. The J gene is TRBJ1-2, the V gene TRBV10-3, with D perhaps matching TRBD1 (5 bases). CDR3 amino acids: CAISDGPREAGYTF. CDR3 nucleotide sequence: TGTGCCATCAGTGACGGCCCCAGGGAGGCTGGCTACACCTTC.